The 8 T cell receptor beta chains listed next were all sequenced from one sample in a study of naive CD8 T cells in extremely preterm neonates. Assay used: immunoSEQ multiplex PCR; TCRdb lists only in-frame clones, some missing. The sample includes 6,000 to 9,000 clones, around nine tenths of them seen just once. Cord blood came from elective full-term cesareans at 37-41 weeks without labor or membrane rupture. The sample taken for sequencing was naive CD8+ T cells from cord blood. The receptors shown here come from a newborn in good health.

The chain recombines TRBV9 with TRBJ1-2; TRBD1 agrees at 7 bases. Germline-derived CDR1 and CDR2 are SGDLS and YYNGEE. The CDR3 extends over 14 amino acids. V lost 4 bases, J lost 4 bases, and 7 bases stayed unmatched. The CDR3 region has the DNA TGTGCCAGCAGCCCAGGGGGACCGTTCTATGGCTACACCTTC. Amino acids: CASSPGGPFYGYTF.

J is TRBJ1-1 and V is TRBV29-1, with a tentative D call TRBD1 (6 bases). In germline, CDR1 is SQVTM, CDR2 ANQGSEA. V dropped 6 bases and J dropped 4 bases, with 12 bases sitting between them. The CDR3 runs 12 residues. CDR3 sequence reads: CSVRRGGTEAFF. CDR3 nucleotide sequence: TGCAGCGTCCGGCGAGGGGGCACTGAAGCTTTCTTT.

The rearrangement links TRBV5-1 to TRBJ2-1, with D possibly being TRBD1 (5 bases). This CDR3 region has 15 residues. V was shortened by 1 base and J by 1 base, with 9 bases between the two germline ends. The germline V gene has CDR1 SGHRS and CDR2 YFSETQ. The CDR3 loop is CASSLWQGSYNEQFF. CDR3 DNA sequence: TGCGCCAGCAGCTTGTGGCAGGGTTCCTACAATGAGCAGTTCTTC.

The CDR3 sequence: CASSPIGELFF. The CDR3 DNA reads TGTGCCAGCAGTCCCATCGGGGAGCTGTTTTTT. The chain carries TRBV6-4 and TRBJ2-2, with D unclear. Trimming pared 5 bases from V and 7 bases from J, leaving 5 bases between. This CDR3 has 11 residues. The germline V gene encodes CDR1 MRHNA and CDR2 SNTAGT.

The V and J genes are TRBV6-6 and TRBJ1-1, with TRBD1 identical over 7 bases. This CDR3 is 13 amino acids long. With 6 bases clipped from V and 5 bases from J, the junction kept 6 bases outside the gene matches. CDR1 and CDR2 from the germline V gene are MNHNY and SVGAGI (reference sequence). For the CDR3, the DNA is TGTGCCAGCAGCCCCACAGGGGTGACTGAAGCTTTCTTT. Its translation is CASSPTGVTEAFF.

The chain has TRBV5-1 and TRBJ2-5; TRBD1 agrees at 7 bases. The J call is in doubt because the DNA end fits TRBJ2-7 better. In germline, CDR1 is SGHRS, CDR2 YFSETQ. The CDR3 runs to 13 residues. The CDR3 nucleotides are TGCGCCAGCAGAGGGACAGTCTCCTACGAGCAGTACTTC. Residues: CASRGTVSYEQYF.

The J gene is TRBJ2-5, the V gene TRBV2; 9 bases map to TRBD2. The CDR3 totals 15 residues. The germline gives CDR1 SNHLY, CDR2 FYNNEI. V lost 6 bases, J lost 2 bases, and 7 bases stayed unmatched. The CDR3, as DNA: TGTGCCAGCAGACAGACTAGCGGAGAACAAGAGACCCAGTACTTC. Translation: CASRQTSGEQETQYF.

This rearrangement joins TRBV27 to TRBJ2-7; the D gene is possibly TRBD2 (5 bases). The CDR3 is 14 residues long. Trimming cost V 1 base and J 3 bases, with 10 bases left between them. The germline V gene encodes CDR1 MNHEY and CDR2 SMNVEV (reference sequence). The CDR3 DNA follows: TGTGCCAGCAGTTTATTCCCCGGACTCTACGAGCAGTACTTC. It translates to CASSLFPGLYEQYF.